This entry is about one TCR beta chain. Input was roughly 2.2 ug genomic DNA, or all available if less. The PCR used 60 V beta and 13 J beta primers. Some clones are missing from TCRdb's copy, which holds only in-frame ones; the method was immunoSEQ multiplex PCR. Of some 100,000 clones in the sample, about 84% were seen once. This record belongs to a study of glioma-infiltrating T cells after dendritic cell vaccination. Study context: Dendritic cell vaccination trial patients had either newly diagnosed or recurrent glioblastoma.

Selection required adequate fresh-frozen tumor tissue plus more than two years' survival data. CDR3 length: 15 residues. With 6 bases removed from V and 4 bases from J, the gap between germline ends came to 16 bases. CDR1 is SNHLY, CDR2 FYNNEI, per germline. The sample in question was blood, obtained before dendritic cell vaccination. The receptor's source is a human donor with glioblastoma. The genes are TRBV2 and TRBJ1-5, with D possibly TRBD1 on 6 matching bases. The CDR3 reads CASRAVQGGNQPQHF. In DNA form, the CDR3 reads TGTGCCAGCAGGGCAGTACAGGGCGGAAATCAGCCCCAGCATTTT.